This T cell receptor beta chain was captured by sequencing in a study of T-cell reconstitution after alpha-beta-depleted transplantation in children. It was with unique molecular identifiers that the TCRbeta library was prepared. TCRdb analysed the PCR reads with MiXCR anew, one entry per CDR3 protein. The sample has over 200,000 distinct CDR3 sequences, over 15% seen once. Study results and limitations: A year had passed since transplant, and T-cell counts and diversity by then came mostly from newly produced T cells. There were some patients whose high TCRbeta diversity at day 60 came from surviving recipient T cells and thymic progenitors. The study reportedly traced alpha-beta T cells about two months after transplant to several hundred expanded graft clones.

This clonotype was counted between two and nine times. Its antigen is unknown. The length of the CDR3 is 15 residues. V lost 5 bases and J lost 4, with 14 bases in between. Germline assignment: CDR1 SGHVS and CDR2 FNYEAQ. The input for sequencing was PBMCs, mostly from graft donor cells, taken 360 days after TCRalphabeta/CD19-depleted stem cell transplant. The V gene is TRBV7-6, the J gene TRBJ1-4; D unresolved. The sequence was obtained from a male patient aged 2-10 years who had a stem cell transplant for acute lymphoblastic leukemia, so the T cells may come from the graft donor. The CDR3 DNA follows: TGTGCCAGCAGCCCGCGCCAGGCGATTAATGAAAAACTGTTTTTT. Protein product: CASSPRQAINEKLFF.